A selection of T cell receptor beta chains follows, all from one sample in a study of T cells in Graves' hyperthyroidism and ophthalmopathy. A single record per CDR3 protein comes from TCRdb applying MiXCR to the multiplex PCR reads. The sample consists of a few hundred thousand distinct CDR3 sequences, less than 25% of them appearing once. Input material: blood. The source is an older woman with Graves' ophthalmopathy. Both conserved end residues are part of each CDR3. The D gene is left open where the match is weak. The listing skips clone size in some rows; elsewhere it reads once, few, many or a size class.

clone_size,d_call,v_call,j_call,cdr3_aa,cdr3_nt
few,.,TRBV5-1,TRBJ1-5,CASSLGSGVQPQHF,TGCGCCAGCAGCTTGGGCTCGGGGGTGCAGCCCCAGCATTTT
.,TRBD2,TRBV5-1,TRBJ2-1,CASSFGLAGGISYNEQFF,TGCGCCAGCAGCTTCGGACTAGCGGGAGGGATATCCTACAATGAGCAGTTCTTC
many,.,TRBV5-1,TRBJ2-7,CASSLGQGNYEQYF,TGCGCCAGCAGCTTGGGGCAGGGAAACTACGAGCAGTACTTC
.,.,TRBV3-1,TRBJ2-1,CASSTYSLAASSYNEQFF,TGTGCCAGCAGCACTTATTCGTTAGCGGCCAGCTCCTACAATGAGCAGTTCTTC
.,TRBD2,TRBV5-1,TRBJ2-2,CASSWPAGANTGELFF,TGCGCCAGCAGCTGGCCAGCGGGAGCGAACACCGGGGAGCTGTTTTTT
.,.,TRBV27,TRBJ1-1,CASRWAGENTEAFF,TGTGCCAGCAGGTGGGCAGGGGAGAACACTGAAGCTTTCTTT
many,TRBD2,TRBV2,TRBJ2-7,CASTIYAGGPGEQYF,TGTGCCAGCACGATCTACGCGGGAGGGCCGGGTGAGCAGTACTTC
many,TRBD1,TRBV2,TRBJ2-1,CASSADRTNYNEQFF,TGTGCCAGCAGTGCGGACAGGACAAACTACAATGAGCAGTTCTTC
few,TRBD1,TRBV30,TRBJ1-1,CAWNGQDEAFF,TGTGCCTGGAACGGACAGGATGAAGCTTTCTTT
.,.,TRBV27,TRBJ2-7,CASSLDRKSYEQYF,TGTGCCAGCAGTTTAGACAGGAAATCCTACGAGCAGTACTTC
many,.,TRBV28,TRBJ1-2,CASSSLLGFSYGYTF,TGTGCCAGCAGTTCACTCCTGGGTTTTAGCTATGGCTACACCTTC
once,.,TRBV6-2/TRBV6-3,TRBJ2-1,CASSYPGLDYNEQFF,TGTGCCAGCAGTTACCCGGGTCTAGACTACAATGAGCAGTTCTTC
.,TRBD1,TRBV12-5,TRBJ1-6,CASARGVSTGPLHF,TGTGCTAGTGCCAGGGGGGTTTCGACCGGACCCCTCCACTTT
.,.,TRBV4-1,TRBJ2-1,CASSPSVGDRNEQFF,TGCGCCAGCAGCCCCAGTGTCGGAGATCGGAATGAGCAGTTCTTC
many,.,TRBV12-3/TRBV12-4,TRBJ2-2,CASSLPFDTGELFF,TGTGCCAGCAGTTTACCTTTTGACACCGGGGAGCTGTTTTTT
few,TRBD2,TRBV7-8,TRBJ2-5,CASSWAGGLETQYF,TGTGCCAGCAGCTGGGCGGGAGGGCTGGAGACCCAGTACTTC
many,.,TRBV6-1,TRBJ2-1,CASRQGSSSYNEQFF,TGTGCCAGCAGGCAGGGGTCCAGCTCCTACAATGAGCAGTTCTTC
.,.,TRBV3-1,TRBJ1-2,CASSWGLQPNYGYTF,TGTGCCAGCAGCTGGGGCCTCCAACCCAACTATGGCTACACCTTC
few,TRBD1,TRBV18,TRBJ1-2,CASSRSGTGNYGYTF,TGTGCCAGCTCTCGATCCGGGACAGGGAACTATGGCTACACCTTC
few,TRBD2,TRBV5-1,TRBJ2-7,CASSSNHRAGGNSYEQYF,TGCGCCAGCAGCTCAAACCATCGAGCGGGAGGCAACTCCTACGAGCAGTACTTC
.,.,TRBV20-1,TRBJ1-4,CSARRGGTTNEKLFF,TGCAGTGCTAGACGGGGAGGGACAACTAATGAAAAACTGTTTTTT
.,.,TRBV5-1,TRBJ2-2,CASSSRADAGELFF,TGCGCCAGCAGCTCCCGGGCCGACGCCGGGGAGCTGTTTTTT
many,.,TRBV11-1,TRBJ2-1,CASSLNRELSYNEQFF,TGTGCCAGCAGTTTGAACAGGGAGCTCTCCTACAATGAGCAGTTCTTC
many,TRBD1,TRBV2,TRBJ2-7,CASSTQPTGLVEQYF,TGTGCCAGCAGTACCCAACCGACAGGGCTAGTCGAGCAGTACTTC
few,.,TRBV7-9,TRBJ1-1,CASSRLEYTEAFF,TGTGCCAGCAGCCGACTCGAATACACTGAAGCTTTCTTT
few,.,TRBV7-6,TRBJ2-2,CASSFGSGELFF,TGTGCCAGCAGCTTCGGTTCCGGGGAGCTGTTTTTT
few,.,TRBV7-3,TRBJ2-1,CASSPGPDNEQFF,TGTGCCAGCAGCCCCGGGCCAGACAATGAGCAGTTCTTC
few,.,TRBV19,TRBJ1-1,CASSKQQGGTEAFF,TGTGCCAGTAGTAAACAACAGGGAGGCACTGAAGCTTTCTTT
.,TRBD1,TRBV6-5,TRBJ2-7,CASSSGQGGHEQYF,TGTGCCAGCAGTTCCGGACAGGGGGGCCACGAGCAGTACTTC
.,TRBD1,TRBV20-1,TRBJ2-1,CSASPRDRSSYNEQFF,TGCAGTGCTAGCCCCCGGGACAGGAGCTCCTACAATGAGCAGTTCTTC
.,.,TRBV7-2,TRBJ1-1,CASSLVGMTNTKAFF,TGTGCCAGCAGCTTAGTAGGGATGACGAACACTAAAGCTTTCTTT
.,.,TRBV10-3,TRBJ2-1,CAISDPSPLDIDLPRYNEQFF,TGTGCCATCAGCGATCCATCCCCCCTGGATATAGACCTCCCTCGCTACAATGAGCAGTTCTTC
few,TRBD1,TRBV11-2,TRBJ2-2,CVSSLTGTGSGELFF,TGTGTCAGCAGCTTGACCGGGACAGGGTCCGGGGAGCTGTTTTTT
few,.,TRBV20-1,TRBJ2-5,CSARDPTGSQETQYF,TGCAGTGCTAGAGATCCTACGGGATCCCAAGAGACCCAGTACTTC
few,TRBD1,TRBV6-1,TRBJ1-3,CASSPEGQAGSGNTIYF,TGTGCCAGCAGCCCGGAAGGACAGGCCGGGTCTGGAAACACCATATATTTT
.,.,TRBV6-2/TRBV6-3,TRBJ2-4,CASSYSQGRIQYF,TGTGCCAGCAGTTACTCCCAGGGTCGCATTCAGTACTTC
few,.,TRBV5-1,TRBJ1-1,CASSLALSENTEAFF,TGCGCCAGCAGCTTGGCTCTCTCAGAGAACACTGAAGCTTTCTTT
.,TRBD2,TRBV11-2,TRBJ2-7,CASTAAAGVNEQYF,TGTGCCAGCACGGCCGCAGCGGGAGTTAACGAGCAGTACTTC
once,.,TRBV4-2,TRBJ2-3,CASSQDRMSDTQYF,TGTGCCAGCAGCCAAGATCGTATGTCAGATACGCAGTATTTT
few,.,TRBV7-2,TRBJ2-1,CASNKQTASYNEQFF,TGTGCCAGCAATAAGCAGACAGCCTCCTACAATGAGCAGTTCTTC